Shown below are 15 T cell receptor beta chains from a single sample sequenced in a study of T cells in Graves' hyperthyroidism and ophthalmopathy. What was amplified from RNA transcripts were TCR beta CDR3 regions. RT-PCR in the first round (using the HTBI primer set) targeted the TCR CDR3. TCRdb ran MiXCR on the multiplex PCR reads and lists one entry per CDR3 protein. The data show a few hundred thousand distinct CDR3 sequences, 18% seen once. The source material was blood. Source of these receptors: a woman aged 45 to 65 with Graves' hyperthyroidism.

The V call is TRBV4-1, the J call TRBJ1-2, with TRBD1 matching over 8 bases. J gave up 7 bases and V 0 bases, and 7 bases lay outside the gene matches. Germline assignment: CDR1 MGHRA and CDR2 YSYEKL. This CDR3 region has 15 residues. Here the CDR3 reads CASSQEPGGFGGYTF. Written as DNA, the CDR3 is TGCGCCAGCAGCCAAGAACCAGGGGGCTTTGGTGGCTACACCTTC.

To note about this clonotype: No conserved phenylalanine or tryptophan is present at the end of the CDR3, so a read error is the likely explanation. This rearrangement joins TRBV7-9 to TRBJ1-1; D gene uncertain. V was cut by 2 bases and J by 4 bases, with 11 bases left in between. The CDR3 runs to 14 residues. Germline V gives CDR1 SEHNR, CDR2 FQNEAQ (reference sequence). Written as DNA, the CDR3 is TGTGCCAGCAGCTTATCGGAGGGAGGCACTGAAGCTTTCTCT. Residues: CASSLSEGGTEAFS.

V is TRBV6-5 and J is TRBJ1-1; D unresolved. V was pared by 4 bases and J by 0 bases, with 12 bases between. The length of the CDR3 is 15 residues. Germline V gene data show CDR1 as MNHEY and CDR2 as SVGAGI. The CDR3 bases are TGTGCCAGCAGTTTCTCGGGGAGTTTGAACACTGAAGCTTTCTTT. It codes for CASSFSGSLNTEAFF.

This clonotype was detected a few times. The V call is TRBV5-1, the J call TRBJ2-3; tentative D call: TRBD2 (5 bases). Trimming removed 0 bases at V and 3 bases at J, with 14 bases between. The CDR3 is 16 residues long. From germline, CDR1 is SGHRS and CDR2 YFSETQ. The CDR3, as DNA: TGCGCCAGCAGCTTGGGAGGGTCTGGGTTTACAGATACGCAGTATTTT. Residues: CASSLGGSGFTDTQYF.

The chain recombines TRBV20-1 with TRBJ2-5; 9 positions match TRBD1. Per the germline V gene, CDR1 is DFQATT and CDR2 is SNEGSKA (reference sequence). Germline trimming cut 6 bases from V and 3 bases from J; bases unmatched to any gene: 5. This CDR3 is built from 13 residues. This chain's CDR3 is CSAPRTGEETQYF. CDR3 in DNA: TGCAGTGCACCCAGGACAGGGGAAGAGACCCAGTACTTC.

A few counts support this clonotype. This rearrangement joins TRBV9 to TRBJ2-3; 8 bases are a match to TRBD1. CDR3 length: 14 amino acids. The germline V gene encodes CDR1 SGDLS and CDR2 YYNGEE. V was pared by 2 bases and J by 5 bases, with 4 bases of the junction left unmatched. The CDR3: CASSVGQGKDTQYF. The DNA for the CDR3 is TGTGCCAGCAGCGTCGGACAGGGTAAAGATACGCAGTATTTT.

This chain uses TRBV5-6 with TRBJ2-3; 8 positions agree with TRBD2. The ends lost 2 bases at V and 4 bases at J; junction bases unmatched: 6. CDR3 size: 15 residues. Germline-derived CDR1 and CDR2 are SGHDT and YYEEEE. The CDR3 DNA reads as TGTGCCAGCAGCTTTGAGACTAGCGTTTCAGATACGCAGTATTTT. Amino acids: CASSFETSVSDTQYF.

V usage is TRBV15 and J usage is TRBJ2-2; no clear D. CDR3 size: 13 residues. Per germline, CDR1 LNHNV and CDR2 YYDKDF (reference sequence). V dropped 2 bases and J dropped 6 bases, with 7 bases sitting between them. The CDR3 here is CATSRTLPGELFF. The CDR3 DNA reads as TGTGCCACCAGCAGAACTTTGCCCGGGGAGCTGTTTTTT.

This clonotype has more than one count but fewer than ten. The V gene is TRBV12-3 or TRBV12-4, the J gene TRBJ2-2, with D hard to call. V was pared by 5 bases and J by 0 bases, with 10 bases between. There are 15 residues in the CDR3. The CDR3: CASSMSEPNTGELFF. Written as DNA, the CDR3 is TGTGCCAGCAGTATGTCGGAGCCGAACACCGGGGAGCTGTTTTTT.

A few counts support this clonotype. V usage is TRBV7-2 and J usage is TRBJ2-2; D may be TRBD2 (6 bases). Germline loops: CDR1 SGHTA, CDR2 FQGNSA. The CDR3 extends over 17 amino acids. Trimming removed 0 bases from V and 2 bases from J, with 13 bases in between. CDR3: CASSLAPGSGNTGELFF. Here the CDR3 DNA reads TGTGCCAGCAGCTTAGCGCCTGGTAGCGGCAACACCGGGGAGCTGTTTTTT.

The chain has TRBV12-3 or TRBV12-4 and TRBJ2-5, with TRBD1 matching 9 bases. J gave up 2 bases and V 6 bases, and 4 bases lay outside the gene matches. The CDR3 extends over 14 amino acids. CDR3 protein: CASSRGQGQETQYF. The CDR3 coding sequence is TGTGCCAGCAGCCGGGGACAGGGACAAGAGACCCAGTACTTC.

This clonotype occurred many times. The J gene is TRBJ2-1, the V gene TRBV5-1, with 10 bases identical to TRBD1. Germline lookup yields CDR1 SGHRS and CDR2 YFSETQ. This CDR3 has 15 residues. V lost 4 bases, J lost 4 bases, and 5 bases stayed unmatched. The CDR3 nucleotides read TGCGCCAGCAGCCGTGGACAGGGGGTATACAATGAGCAGTTCTTC. It yields the protein CASSRGQGVYNEQFF.

The table lists this clonotype with a few counts. V and J are TRBV12-3 or TRBV12-4 and TRBJ2-3, with D hard to call. CDR3 size: 13 residues. With 6 bases removed from V and 1 base from J, the gap between germline ends came to 8 bases. Here the CDR3 reads CASSWTGTDTQYF. The CDR3 DNA reads as TGTGCCAGCAGCTGGACGGGCACAGATACGCAGTATTTT.

This clonotype was counted ten times or more. V and J are TRBV6-1 and TRBJ2-1; D gene unclear. Germline loops: CDR1 MNHNS, CDR2 SASEGT. The CDR3 covers 14 residues. V was trimmed by 1 base and J by 5 bases, leaving 9 bases between them. The CDR3 here is CASSEVDQDNEQFF. CDR3 sequence (DNA): TGTGCCAGCAGTGAAGTGGACCAGGACAATGAGCAGTTCTTC.

The sample holds many counts of this clonotype. The CDR3 nucleotides read TGTGCCAGCAGTGAAGGACGGAGCTCTGGAAACACCATATATTTT. Protein: CASSEGRSSGNTIYF. This chain uses TRBV6-1 with TRBJ1-3; D remains unclear. The CDR3 consists of 15 residues. Trimming removed 1 base from V and 0 bases from J, with 7 bases in between. Germline loops: CDR1 MNHNS, CDR2 SASEGT.